This passage covers 10 T cell receptor beta chains from one sample sequenced in a study of T cells expressing NK-cell markers. TCRdb re-called the 5' RACE reads and gives one entry per CDR3 protein, without DNA. The sample totals about 260,000 distinct CDR3 sequences; its top ten clones hold about 4.2%. The sequenced material came from blood T cells: a sorted CD56 or NKG2C T cell subset, CD4+ or CD8+ T cells, or bulk PBMC T cells (not recorded which). These receptors were taken from a woman between 18 and 70 years old in good health.

This chain joins TRBV10-3 and TRBJ2-5; TCRdb's D gene call, TRBD1, goes unchecked for lack of DNA. This CDR3 contains 14 residues. Germline V CDR1 and CDR2: ENHRY, SYGVKD. The CDR3 here is CAIRPGRAQETQYF.

Frequency places this clonotype as medium-sized. V and J are TRBV9 and TRBJ2-5; TCRdb picks TRBD2, but there is no DNA to check that call. CDR1 is SGDLS and CDR2 is YYNGEE in the germline V gene. This CDR3 contains 14 residues. CDR3 in amino acids: CASSLGTYQETQYF.

The chain carries TRBV29-1 and TRBJ1-1; TCRdb returns TRBD1, unconfirmable since there is no DNA. The CDR3 length is 13 residues. CDR1 and CDR2 (germline): SQVTM, ANQGSEA. The CDR3 reads CSVVRQGHTEAFF.

The chain joins TRBV20-1 to TRBJ2-7; TCRdb's D gene call, TRBD2, goes unchecked for lack of DNA. Germline assignment: CDR1 DFQATT and CDR2 SNEGSKA (reference sequence). The CDR3 extends over 14 amino acids. The CDR3 region is CSGPATTSGYEQYF.

The CDR3 reads CASSLNGPNTEAFF. The chain employs TRBV7-2 and TRBJ1-1. Germline-derived CDR1 and CDR2 are SGHTA and FQGNSA. This CDR3 contains 14 residues.

V gene TRBV6-1 combines with J gene TRBJ1-4; TCRdb's D gene call, TRBD1, goes unchecked for lack of DNA. The CDR3 length is 15 residues. The germline gives CDR1 MNHNS, CDR2 SASEGT. This CDR3 reads CASSERGDTNEKLFF.

This rearrangement joins TRBV14 to TRBJ1-1; without DNA, the TCRdb call of TRBD1 cannot be checked. The CDR3 covers 14 residues. Germline V gives CDR1 SGHDN, CDR2 FVKESK. This CDR3 is CASSLPGQNTEAFF.

This chain's CDR3 is CASSLALRTGELFF. The chain combines TRBV7-7 with TRBJ2-2. Germline CDR1 SSHAT, CDR2 FNYEAQ (reference sequence). This CDR3 is 14 amino acids long.

The chain recombines TRBV11-2 with TRBJ2-2; TCRdb reports TRBD1, a call that lacks DNA to check it against. The CDR3 contains 15 residues. The germline CDR1 and CDR2 sequences are SGHAT and FQNNGV. CDR3: CASSLRTGASGELFF.

This rearrangement joins TRBV18 to TRBJ2-4; TCRdb's assignment of TRBD2 cannot be checked, as there is no DNA. Germline lookup yields CDR1 KGHSH and CDR2 LQKENI. This CDR3 has 16 amino acids. CDR3 sequence reads: CASSSSSGSAKNIQYF.